The rows below give T cell receptor delta chains drawn from one sample of a study of DNA immune sequencing with unique molecular identifiers. TCRdb reapplied CATT to the multiplex PCR reads. The sample contains nearly 800 delta-chain clones, approximately 26% of which appear only once. Sequencing was carried out using gamma-delta T cells enriched from blood buffy coat, or unenriched PBMCs (not recorded which). These receptors were obtained from a human donor in good health. Each CDR3 is given without its conserved first and last residue. Each record gives: V gene, J gene, CDR3 protein.

>TRDV2|TRDJ1
ACDTVGVPQYTDKLI
>TRDV2|TRDJ1
ACDTLLGERRYTDKLI
>TRDV1|TRDJ1
ALGRKRGFCASHWGIRDTDKLI
>TRDV2|TRDJ3
ACDTLLRTGGPSWDTRQMF
>TRDV1|TRDJ1
ALGESPRWGYTDKLI
>TRDV2|TRDJ1
ACDTVDFPGLFAGGYANKLI
>TRDV2|TRDJ1
ACDTWGTDKLI
>TRDV1|TRDJ1
ALGIGLLLGGRTDKLI
>TRDV1|TRDJ1
ALGELTKTGGYADKLI
>TRDV2|TRDJ1
ACDTVAGGSQYTDKLI
>TRDV2|TRDJ3
ACDTSPPSWDTRQMF
>TRDV1|TRDJ1
ALGEDRPNHTGGHTDKLI
>TRDV2|TRDJ1
ACDTVHFPGLLAGGYANKLI
>TRAV29/DV5|TRDJ1
AASAWGIRYYTDKLI
>TRDV1|TRDJ1
ALGENRGPSYWARLRLI
>TRDV2|TRDJ1
ACDTVPVLGDTHTDTDKLI
>TRDV2|TRDJ1
ACDLLGDRGDKLI
>TRDV1|TRDJ1
ALGEGGFLQTHTGGYTDKLI
>TRDV1|TRDJ1
ALGELYGGGRSGTDKLI
>TRDV2|TRDJ1
ACDRLRGSGELI
>TRDV1|TRDJ1
ALGELANLLPWVRGWNTDKLI
>TRDV1|TRDJ2
ALGEEEPWGLLGTTVGTAQLF
>TRDV2|TRDJ1
ACDGLGDRLYTDKLI
>TRDV1|TRDJ1
ALGGYLSSFTRTWGIRRTDKLI
>TRDV2|TRDJ3
ACDTVLTLGSSWDTRQMF
>TRDV2|TRDJ3
ACDTLHATWDTRQMF
>TRDV1|TRDJ1
ALGEVVVWGIQGSMADKLI
>TRDV1|TRDJ1
ALGTTPSYSLDWGIQYTDKLI
>TRDV2|TRDJ3
ACDTGDASSWDTRQMF
>TRDV1|TRDJ1
ALGELPKSYGGGQELI
>TRDV3|TRDJ1
AFVFSGGGIWGNTDKLI
>TRDV2|TRDJ3
ACDTGGLRSSWDTRQMF